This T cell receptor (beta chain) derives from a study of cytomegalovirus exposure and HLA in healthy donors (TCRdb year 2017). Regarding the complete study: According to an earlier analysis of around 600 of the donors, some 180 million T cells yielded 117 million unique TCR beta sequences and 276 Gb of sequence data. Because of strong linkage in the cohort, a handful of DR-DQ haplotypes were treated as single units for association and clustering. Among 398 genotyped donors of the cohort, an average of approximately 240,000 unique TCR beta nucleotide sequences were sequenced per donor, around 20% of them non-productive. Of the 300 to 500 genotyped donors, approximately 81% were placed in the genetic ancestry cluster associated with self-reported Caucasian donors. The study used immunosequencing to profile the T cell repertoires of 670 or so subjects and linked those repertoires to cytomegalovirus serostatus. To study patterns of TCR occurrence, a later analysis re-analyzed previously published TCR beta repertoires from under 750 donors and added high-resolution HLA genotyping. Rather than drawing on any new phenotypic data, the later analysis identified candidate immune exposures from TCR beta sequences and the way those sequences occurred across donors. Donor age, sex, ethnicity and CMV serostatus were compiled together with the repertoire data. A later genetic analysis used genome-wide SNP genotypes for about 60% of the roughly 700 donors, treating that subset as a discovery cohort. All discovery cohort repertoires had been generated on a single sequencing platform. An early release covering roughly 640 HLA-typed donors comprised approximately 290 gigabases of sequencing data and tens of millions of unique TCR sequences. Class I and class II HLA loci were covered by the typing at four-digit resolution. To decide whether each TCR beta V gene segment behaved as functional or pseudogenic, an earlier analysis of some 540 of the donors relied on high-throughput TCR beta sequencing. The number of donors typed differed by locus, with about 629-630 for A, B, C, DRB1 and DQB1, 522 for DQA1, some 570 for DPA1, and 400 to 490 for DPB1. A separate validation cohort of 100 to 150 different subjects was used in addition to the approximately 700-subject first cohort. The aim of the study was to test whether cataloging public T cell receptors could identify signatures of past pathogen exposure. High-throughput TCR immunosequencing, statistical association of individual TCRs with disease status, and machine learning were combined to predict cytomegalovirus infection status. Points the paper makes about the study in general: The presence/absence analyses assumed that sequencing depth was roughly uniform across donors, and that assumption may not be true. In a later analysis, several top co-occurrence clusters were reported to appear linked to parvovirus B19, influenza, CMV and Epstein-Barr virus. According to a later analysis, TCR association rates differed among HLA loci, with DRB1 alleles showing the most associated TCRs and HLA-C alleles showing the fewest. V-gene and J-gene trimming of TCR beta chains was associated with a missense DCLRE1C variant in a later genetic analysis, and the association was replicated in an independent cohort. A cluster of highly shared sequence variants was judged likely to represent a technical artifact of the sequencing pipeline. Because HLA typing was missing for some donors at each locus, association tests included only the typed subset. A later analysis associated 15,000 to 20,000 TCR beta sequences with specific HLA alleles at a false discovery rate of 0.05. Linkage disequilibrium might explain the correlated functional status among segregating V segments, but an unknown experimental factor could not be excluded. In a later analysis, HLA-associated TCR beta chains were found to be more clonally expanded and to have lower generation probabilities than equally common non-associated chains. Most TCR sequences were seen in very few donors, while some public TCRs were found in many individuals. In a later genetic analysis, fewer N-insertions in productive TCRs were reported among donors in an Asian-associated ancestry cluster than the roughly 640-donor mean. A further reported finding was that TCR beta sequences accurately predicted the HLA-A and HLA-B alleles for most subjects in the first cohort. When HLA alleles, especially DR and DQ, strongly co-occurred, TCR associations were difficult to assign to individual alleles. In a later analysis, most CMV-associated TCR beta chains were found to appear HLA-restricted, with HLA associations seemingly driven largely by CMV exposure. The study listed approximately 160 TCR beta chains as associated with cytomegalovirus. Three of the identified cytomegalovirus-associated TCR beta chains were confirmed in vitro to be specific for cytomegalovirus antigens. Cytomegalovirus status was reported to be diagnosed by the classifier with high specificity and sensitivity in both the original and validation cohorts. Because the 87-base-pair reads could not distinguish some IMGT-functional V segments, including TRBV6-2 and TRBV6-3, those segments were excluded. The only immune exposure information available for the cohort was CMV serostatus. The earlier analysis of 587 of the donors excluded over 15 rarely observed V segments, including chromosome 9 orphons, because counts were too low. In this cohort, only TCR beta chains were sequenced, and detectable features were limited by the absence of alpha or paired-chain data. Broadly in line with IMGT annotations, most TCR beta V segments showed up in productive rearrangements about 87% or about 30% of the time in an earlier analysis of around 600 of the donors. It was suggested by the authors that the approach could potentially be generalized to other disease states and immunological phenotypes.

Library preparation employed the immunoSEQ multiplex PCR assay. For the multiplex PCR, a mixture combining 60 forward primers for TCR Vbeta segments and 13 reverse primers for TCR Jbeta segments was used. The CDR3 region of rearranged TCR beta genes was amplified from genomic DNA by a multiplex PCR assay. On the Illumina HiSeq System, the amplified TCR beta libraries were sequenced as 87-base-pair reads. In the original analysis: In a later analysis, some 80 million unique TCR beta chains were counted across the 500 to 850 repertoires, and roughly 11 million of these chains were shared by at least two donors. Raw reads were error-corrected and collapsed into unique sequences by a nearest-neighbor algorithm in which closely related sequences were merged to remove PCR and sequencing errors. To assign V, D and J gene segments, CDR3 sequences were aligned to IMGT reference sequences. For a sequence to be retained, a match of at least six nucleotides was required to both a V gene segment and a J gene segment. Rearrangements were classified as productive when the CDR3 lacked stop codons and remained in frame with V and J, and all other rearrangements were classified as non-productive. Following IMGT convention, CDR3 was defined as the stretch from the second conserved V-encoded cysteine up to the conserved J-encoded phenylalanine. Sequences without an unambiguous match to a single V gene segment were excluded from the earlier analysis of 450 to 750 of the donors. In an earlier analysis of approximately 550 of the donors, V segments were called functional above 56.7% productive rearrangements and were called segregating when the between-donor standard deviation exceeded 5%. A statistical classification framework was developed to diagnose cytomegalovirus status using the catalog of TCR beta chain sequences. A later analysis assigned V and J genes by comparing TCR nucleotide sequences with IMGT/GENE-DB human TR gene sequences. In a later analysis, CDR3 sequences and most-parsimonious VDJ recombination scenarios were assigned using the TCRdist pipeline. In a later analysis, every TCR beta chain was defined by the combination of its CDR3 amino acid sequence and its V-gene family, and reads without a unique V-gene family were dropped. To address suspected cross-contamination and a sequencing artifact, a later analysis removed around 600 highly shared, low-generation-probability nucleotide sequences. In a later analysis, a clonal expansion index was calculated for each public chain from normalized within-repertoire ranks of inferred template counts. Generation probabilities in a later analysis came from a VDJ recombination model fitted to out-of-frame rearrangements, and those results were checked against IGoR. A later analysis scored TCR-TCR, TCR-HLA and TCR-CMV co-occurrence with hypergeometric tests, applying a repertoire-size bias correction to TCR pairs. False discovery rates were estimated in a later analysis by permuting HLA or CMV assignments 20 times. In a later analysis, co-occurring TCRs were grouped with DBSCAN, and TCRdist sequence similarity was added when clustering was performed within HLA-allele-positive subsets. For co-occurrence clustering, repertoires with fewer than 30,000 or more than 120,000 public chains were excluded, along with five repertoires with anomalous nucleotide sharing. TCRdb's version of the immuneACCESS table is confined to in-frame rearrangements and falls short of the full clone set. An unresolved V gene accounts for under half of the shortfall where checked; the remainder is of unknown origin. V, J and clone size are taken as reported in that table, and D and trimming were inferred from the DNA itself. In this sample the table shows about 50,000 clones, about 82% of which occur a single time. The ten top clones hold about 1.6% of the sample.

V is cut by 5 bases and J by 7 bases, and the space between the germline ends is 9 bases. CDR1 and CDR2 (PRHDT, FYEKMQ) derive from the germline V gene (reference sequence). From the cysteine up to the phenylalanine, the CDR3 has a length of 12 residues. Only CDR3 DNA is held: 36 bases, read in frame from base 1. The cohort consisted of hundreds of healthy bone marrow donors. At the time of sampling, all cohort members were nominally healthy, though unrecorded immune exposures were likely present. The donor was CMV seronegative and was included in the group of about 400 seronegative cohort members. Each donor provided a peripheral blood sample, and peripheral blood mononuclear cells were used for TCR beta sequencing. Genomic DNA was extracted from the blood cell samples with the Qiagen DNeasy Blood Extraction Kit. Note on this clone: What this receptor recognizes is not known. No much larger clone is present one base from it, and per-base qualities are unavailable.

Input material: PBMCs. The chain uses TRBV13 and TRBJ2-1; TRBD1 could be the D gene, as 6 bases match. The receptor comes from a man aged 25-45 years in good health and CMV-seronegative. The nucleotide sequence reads TGTGCCAGCAGCCTAAGGGGGAATGAGCAGTTCTTC. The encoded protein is CASSLRGNEQFF.